Included here is one TCR beta chain sequence, with context. In germline, CDR1 is LNHDA, CDR2 SQIVND (reference sequence). The CDR3 spans 15 residues. V trimming: 4 bases; J trimming: 3 bases; junction bases outside the gene matches: 8. The record originates from a study of blood T cell repertoires in COVID-19. Clones were sequenced by immunoSEQ multiplex PCR, and TCRdb holds only the in-frame ones, with some missing. The data contain 100,000 to 150,000 clones, 80% to 95% of them singletons. The V gene is TRBV19, the J gene TRBJ2-7, with 8 positions matching TRBD1. This clonotype was sampled from a man in his fifties with COVID-19, enrolled during active disease. Sequencing used peripheral blood. The CDR3 sequence: CASSKGTGGNYEQYF. CDR3 coding DNA: TGTGCCAGTAGTAAAGGGACAGGCGGAAACTACGAGCAGTACTTC.